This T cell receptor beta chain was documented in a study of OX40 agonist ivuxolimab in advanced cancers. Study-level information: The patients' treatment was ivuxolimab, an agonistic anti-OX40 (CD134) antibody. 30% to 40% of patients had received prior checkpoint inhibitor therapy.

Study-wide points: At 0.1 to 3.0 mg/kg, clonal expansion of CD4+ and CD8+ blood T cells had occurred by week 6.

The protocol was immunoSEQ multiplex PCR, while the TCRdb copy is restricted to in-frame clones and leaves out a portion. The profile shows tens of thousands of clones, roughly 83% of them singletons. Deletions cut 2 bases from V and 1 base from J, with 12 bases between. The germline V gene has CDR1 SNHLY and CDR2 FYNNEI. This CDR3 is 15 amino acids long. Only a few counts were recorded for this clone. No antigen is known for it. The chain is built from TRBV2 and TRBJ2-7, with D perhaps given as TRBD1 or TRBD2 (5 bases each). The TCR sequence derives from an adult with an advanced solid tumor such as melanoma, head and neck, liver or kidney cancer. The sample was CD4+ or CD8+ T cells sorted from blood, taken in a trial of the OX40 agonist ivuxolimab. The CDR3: CASSEIGAVSYEQYF. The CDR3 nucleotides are TGTGCCAGCAGTGAAATCGGGGCAGTATCCTACGAGCAGTACTTC.